What follows are 16 T cell receptor beta chains derived from one specimen sequenced in a study of T cell repertoires in cytomegalovirus infection. In TCRdb, the reads were re-called with MiXCR into one record per CDR3 protein. The sample holds approximately 630,000 distinct CDR3 sequences, 24% seen once. Specimen: CD8+ T cells from PBMCs. The receptor set was obtained from a human donor in good health (CMV status not recorded). Some clones in this sample may be carry-over from other donors' samples.

The table lists this clonotype with many counts. The chain has TRBV7-3 and TRBJ2-2; 10 bases align to TRBD2. Trimming at V came to 5 bases and at J to 2 bases, leaving 8 bases not matched to a gene. Germline-derived CDR1 and CDR2 are SGHTA and FQGTGA. There are 17 residues in the CDR3. The CDR3 nucleotides read TGTGCCAGCAGCCGACATCTAGCGGGGGTAAACACCGGGGAGCTGTTTTTT. It is translated as CASSRHLAGVNTGELFF.

This sequence joins TRBV5-6 and TRBJ2-7, with TRBD1 identical over 9 bases. V lost 3 bases and J lost 2; bases outside the gene matches: 15. The V gene's germline CDR1 is SGHDT and CDR2 YYEEEE. The CDR3 covers 18 residues. CDR3 in DNA: TGTGCCAGCAGCTACCCCTTTACCGGGACAGGGTTCACCTACGAGCAGTACTTC. Protein sequence: CASSYPFTGTGFTYEQYF.

The sample holds a few counts of this clonotype. The chain recombines TRBV7-9 with TRBJ1-2, with 9 positions matching TRBD1. The CDR3 length is 16 residues. The V segment lost 4 bases and the J segment 4 bases; nucleotides outside the gene matches: 10. Germline V gene lookup returns CDR1 SEHNR and CDR2 FQNEAQ (reference sequence). The CDR3 reads CASSSSGTGKGYGYTF. The CDR3 DNA is TGTGCCAGCAGCTCTTCCGGGACAGGGAAGGGCTATGGCTACACCTTC. The full variable domain, its missing parts supplied by reference TRBV7-9 and TRBJ1-2, is DTGVSQNPRHKITKRGQNVTFRCDPISEHNRLYWYRQTLGQGPEFLTYFQNEAQLEKSRLLSDRFSAERPKGSFSTLEIQRTEQGDSAMYLCASSSSGTGKGYGYTFGSGTRLTVV.

This clonotype has a count of ten or more. The chain employs TRBV7-2 and TRBJ1-1; D unresolved. Germline V gene sequence: CDR1 SGHTA, CDR2 FQGNSA. The germline V and J ends were trimmed by 4 bases and 6 bases, with 9 bases remaining between them. The CDR3 length is 12 residues. The DNA of the CDR3 is TGTGCCAGCAGCTCGGAGTCACCTGAAGCTTTCTTT. The encoded protein is CASSSESPEAFF.

This clonotype was seen a handful of times. V gene TRBV15 combines with J gene TRBJ2-3; 7 bases are shared with TRBD2. CDR3 length equals 13 residues. Germline V CDR1 and CDR2: LNHNV, YYDKDF (reference sequence). Trimming at V came to 8 bases and at J to 3 bases, leaving 5 bases not matched to a gene. The CDR3 DNA is TGTGCCACCGACAGCGGGGTAACAGATACGCAGTATTTT. This gives the protein CATDSGVTDTQYF.

A remark on this clonotype: This sequence may be a read error, since a much larger clone differs from it by one base. This chain uses TRBV25-1 with TRBJ1-1; D is unclear. V lost 6 bases and J 1 base, leaving 12 bases between the germline ends. Germline assignment: CDR1 MGHDK and CDR2 SYGVNS. The CDR3 loop spans 14 amino acids. The CDR3 region has the DNA TGTGCCAGCAGAGACGGCACACCGAACACTGAAGCTTTCTTT. Translating it yields CASRDGTPNTEAFF.

The chain uses TRBV2 and TRBJ2-7; D possibly corresponds to TRBD2 (6 bases). Germline assignment: CDR1 SNHLY and CDR2 FYNNEI. This CDR3 spans 15 amino acids. V was clipped by 2 bases and J by 2 bases, with 13 bases between them. This CDR3 reads CASSEKDYKTYEQYF. The DNA of the CDR3 is TGTGCCAGCAGTGAAAAGGACTACAAAACCTACGAGCAGTACTTC.

This clonotype was found many times. The J gene is TRBJ2-7, the V gene TRBV6-2 or TRBV6-3, with TRBD1 matching over 8 bases. The CDR3 is 14 amino acids. Per the germline V gene, CDR1 is MNHEY and CDR2 is SVGEGT. Trimming at V came to 0 bases and at J to 3 bases, leaving 1 base not matched to a gene. The CDR3 DNA is TGTGCCAGCAGTTACTCGACAGGGGACTACGAGCAGTACTTC. It specifies CASSYSTGDYEQYF.

This clonotype was detected many times. The V and J genes are TRBV7-2 and TRBJ2-2; D is ambiguous. The CDR3 length is 14 residues. The germline CDR1 and CDR2 sequences are SGHTA and FQGNSA. V lost 7 bases and J lost 8, with 17 bases in between. The CDR3 DNA reads as TGTGCCAGCACCTCGCTTAATGCGATAGGGGAGCTGTTTTTT. It encodes CASTSLNAIGELFF.

A word on this clonotype: Since a much larger clone is just one base distant, this may be a read error. The gene calls are TRBV7-4 and TRBJ1-2; a weak D match, TRBD1 (5 bases). The germline gives CDR1 SGHVT, CDR2 SQSDAQ. The CDR3 covers 13 residues. CDR3 nucleotide sequence: TGTGCCAGCAACTTAGCAGGGACCTATGGCTACACCTTC. It is translated as CASNLAGTYGYTF.

This clonotype was seen repeatedly, ten times or more. The V and J genes are TRBV6-5 and TRBJ1-2, with TRBD1 identical over 8 bases. The CDR3 length is 16 residues. Germline values: CDR1 MNHEY, CDR2 SVGAGI. V lost 5 bases and J lost 7; bases outside the gene matches: 15. This chain's CDR3 is CASSITGGDFFVGYTF. The CDR3 DNA is TGTGCCAGCAGTATCACAGGGGGAGACTTCTTTGTTGGCTACACCTTC.

This clonotype appeared many times. The chain links TRBV7-9 to TRBJ1-2, with 8 bases aligning to TRBD1. J lost 0 bases, V lost 5 bases, and 8 bases had no gene match. Germline V CDR1 and CDR2: SEHNR, FQNEAQ (reference sequence). CDR3 size: 16 residues. The CDR3 DNA is TGTGCCAGCAGCCCCCCTGACAGGGGACCTAACTATGGCTACACCTTC. It is translated as CASSPPDRGPNYGYTF.

This clonotype was detected a few times. V gene TRBV7-2 combines with J gene TRBJ2-5; tentative D call: TRBD1 (5 bases). With 4 bases removed from V and 1 base from J, the gap between germline ends came to 19 bases. Looked up from germline, CDR1 is SGHTA and CDR2 is FQGNSA. CDR3 length: 17 residues. The CDR3 reads CASSSQTTVLIQETQYF. The CDR3 bases are TGTGCCAGCAGCTCACAGACGACAGTTCTTATCCAAGAGACCCAGTACTTC. The variable domain in full, completed from reference TRBV7-2 and TRBJ2-5, reads GAGVSQSPSNKVTEKGKDVELRCDPISGHTALYWYRQSLGQGLEFLIYFQGNSAPDKSGLPSDRFSAERTGGSVSTLTIQRTQQEDSAVYLCASSSQTTVLIQETQYFGPGTRLLVL.

This chain joins TRBV5-1 and TRBJ2-1, with 9 bases identical to TRBD1. Germline V gene sequence: CDR1 SGHRS, CDR2 YFSETQ. V gave up 0 bases and J gave up 2 bases; unmatched junction bases: 6. The CDR3 has 17 amino acids. The CDR3 sequence: CASSLEPTGGPYNEQFF. The CDR3 bases are TGCGCCAGCAGCTTGGAACCTACAGGGGGCCCCTACAATGAGCAGTTCTTC. Combining the CDR3 with reference TRBV5-1 and TRBJ2-1 gives the whole variable domain KAGVTQTPRYLIKTRGQQVTLSCSPISGHRSVSWYQQTPGQGLQFLFEYFSETQRNKGNFPGRFSGRQFSNSRSEMNVSTLELGDSALYLCASSLEPTGGPYNEQFFGPGTRLTVL.

This clonotype has at least ten counts. This chain links TRBV19 with TRBJ1-1; a weak D match, TRBD1 (5 bases). CDR3 length equals 15 residues. Germline assignment: CDR1 LNHDA and CDR2 SQIVND (reference sequence). Between the trimmed V and J ends, which lost 2 bases and 0 bases, there was a span of 10 bases. The chain's CDR3 is CASSINRRLNTEAFF. CDR3 sequence (DNA): TGTGCCAGTAGTATAAACAGGCGCCTGAACACTGAAGCTTTCTTT.

The chain is built from TRBV4-2 and TRBJ2-1; 10 nucleotides align to TRBD1. Germline trimming cut 1 base from V and 3 bases from J; bases unmatched to any gene: 0. CDR1 and CDR2 (germline): LGHNA, YNFKEQ. The length of the CDR3 is 15 residues. CDR3 loop: CASSQGDRGYNEQFF. In DNA form, the CDR3 reads TGTGCCAGCAGCCAAGGGGACAGGGGCTACAATGAGCAGTTCTTC.